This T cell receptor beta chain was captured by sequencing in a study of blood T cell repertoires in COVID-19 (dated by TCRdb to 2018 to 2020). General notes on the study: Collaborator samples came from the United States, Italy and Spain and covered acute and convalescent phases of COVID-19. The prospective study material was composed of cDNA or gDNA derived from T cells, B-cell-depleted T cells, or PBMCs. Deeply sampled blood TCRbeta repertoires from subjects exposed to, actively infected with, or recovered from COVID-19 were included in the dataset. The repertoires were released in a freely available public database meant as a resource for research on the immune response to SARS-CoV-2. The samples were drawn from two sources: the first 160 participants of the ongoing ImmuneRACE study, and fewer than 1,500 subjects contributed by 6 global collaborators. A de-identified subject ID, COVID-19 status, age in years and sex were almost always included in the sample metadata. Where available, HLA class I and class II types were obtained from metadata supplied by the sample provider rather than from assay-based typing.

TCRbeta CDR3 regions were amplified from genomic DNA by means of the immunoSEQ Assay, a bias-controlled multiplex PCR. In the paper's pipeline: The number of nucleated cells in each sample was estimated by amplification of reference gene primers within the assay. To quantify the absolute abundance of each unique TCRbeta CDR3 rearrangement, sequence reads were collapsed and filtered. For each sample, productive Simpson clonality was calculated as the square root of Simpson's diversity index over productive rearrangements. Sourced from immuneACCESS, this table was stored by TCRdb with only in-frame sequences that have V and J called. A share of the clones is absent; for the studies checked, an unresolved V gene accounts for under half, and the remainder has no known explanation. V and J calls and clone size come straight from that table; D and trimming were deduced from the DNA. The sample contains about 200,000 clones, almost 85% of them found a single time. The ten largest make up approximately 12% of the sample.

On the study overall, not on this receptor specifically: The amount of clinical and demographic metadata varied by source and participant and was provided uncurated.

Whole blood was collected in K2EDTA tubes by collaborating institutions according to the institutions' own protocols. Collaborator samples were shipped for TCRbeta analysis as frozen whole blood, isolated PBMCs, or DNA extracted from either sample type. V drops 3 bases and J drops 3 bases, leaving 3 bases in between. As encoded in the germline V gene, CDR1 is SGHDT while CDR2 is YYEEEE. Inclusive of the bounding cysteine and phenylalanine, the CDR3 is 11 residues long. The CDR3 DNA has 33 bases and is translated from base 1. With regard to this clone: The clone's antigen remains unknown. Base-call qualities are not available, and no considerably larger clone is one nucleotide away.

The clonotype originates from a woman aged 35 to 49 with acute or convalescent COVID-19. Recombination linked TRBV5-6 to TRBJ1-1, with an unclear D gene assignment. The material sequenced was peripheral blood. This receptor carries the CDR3 CASSSYTEAFF. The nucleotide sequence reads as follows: TGTGCCAGCAGCTCGTACACTGAAGCTTTCTTT. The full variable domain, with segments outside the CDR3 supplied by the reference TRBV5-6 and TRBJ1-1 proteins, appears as DAGVTQSPTHLIKTRGQQVTLRCSPKSGHDTVSWYQQALGQGPQFIFQYYEEEERQRGNFPDRFSGHQFPNYSSELNVNALLLGDSALYLCASSSYTEAFFGQGTRLTVV.